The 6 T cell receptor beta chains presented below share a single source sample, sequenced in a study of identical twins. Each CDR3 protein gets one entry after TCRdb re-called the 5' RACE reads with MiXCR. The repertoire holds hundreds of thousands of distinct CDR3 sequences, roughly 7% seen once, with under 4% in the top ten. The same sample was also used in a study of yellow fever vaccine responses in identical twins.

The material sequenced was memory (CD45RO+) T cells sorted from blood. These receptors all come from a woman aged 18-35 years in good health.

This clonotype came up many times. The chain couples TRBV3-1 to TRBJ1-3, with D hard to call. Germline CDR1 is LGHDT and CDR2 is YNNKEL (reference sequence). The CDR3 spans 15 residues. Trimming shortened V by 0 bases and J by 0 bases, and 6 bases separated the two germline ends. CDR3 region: CASSQERNSGNTIYF. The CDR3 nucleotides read TGTGCCAGCAGCCAAGAACGGAACTCTGGAAACACCATATATTTT.

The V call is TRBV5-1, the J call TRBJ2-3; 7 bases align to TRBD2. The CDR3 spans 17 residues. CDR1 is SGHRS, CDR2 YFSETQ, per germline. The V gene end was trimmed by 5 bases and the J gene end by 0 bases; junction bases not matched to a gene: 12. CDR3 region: CASSSPGSGSSTDTQYF. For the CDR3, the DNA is TGCGCCAGCAGTTCCCCTGGTAGCGGGTCTAGCACAGATACGCAGTATTTT. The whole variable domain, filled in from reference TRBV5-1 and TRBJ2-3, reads KAGVTQTPRYLIKTRGQQVTLSCSPISGHRSVSWYQQTPGQGLQFLFEYFSETQRNKGNFPGRFSGRQFSNSRSEMNVSTLELGDSALYLCASSSPGSGSSTDTQYFGPGTRLTVL.

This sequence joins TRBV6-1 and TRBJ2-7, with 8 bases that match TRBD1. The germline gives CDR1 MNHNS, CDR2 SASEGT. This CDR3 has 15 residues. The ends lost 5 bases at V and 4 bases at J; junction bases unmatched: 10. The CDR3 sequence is CASSPYLTGAYEQYF. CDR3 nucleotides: TGTGCCAGCAGTCCTTACTTGACAGGGGCGTACGAGCAGTACTTC.

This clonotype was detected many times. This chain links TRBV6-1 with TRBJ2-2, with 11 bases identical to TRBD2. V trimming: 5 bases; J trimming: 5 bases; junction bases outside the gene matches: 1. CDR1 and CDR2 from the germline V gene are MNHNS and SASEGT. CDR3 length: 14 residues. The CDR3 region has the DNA TGTGCCAGCAGTCGGACTAGCGGGACCGGGGAGCTGTTTTTT. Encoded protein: CASSRTSGTGELFF.

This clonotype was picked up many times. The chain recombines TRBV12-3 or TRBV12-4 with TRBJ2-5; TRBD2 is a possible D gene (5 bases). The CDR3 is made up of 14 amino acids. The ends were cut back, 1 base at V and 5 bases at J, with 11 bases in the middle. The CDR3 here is CASSLGLRGETQYF. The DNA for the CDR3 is TGTGCCAGCAGTTTAGGACTCCGCGGGGAGACCCAGTACTTC.

Written as DNA, the CDR3 is TGTGCCAGCAGCCAACAGGTCCTCACAGATACGCAGTATTTT. This translates into CASSQQVLTDTQYF. This chain uses TRBV3-1 with TRBJ2-3, with D uncertain. This CDR3 region has 14 residues. The germline V gene has CDR1 LGHDT and CDR2 YNNKEL (reference sequence). V lost 2 bases to trimming and J lost 2 bases, with 8 bases between them.